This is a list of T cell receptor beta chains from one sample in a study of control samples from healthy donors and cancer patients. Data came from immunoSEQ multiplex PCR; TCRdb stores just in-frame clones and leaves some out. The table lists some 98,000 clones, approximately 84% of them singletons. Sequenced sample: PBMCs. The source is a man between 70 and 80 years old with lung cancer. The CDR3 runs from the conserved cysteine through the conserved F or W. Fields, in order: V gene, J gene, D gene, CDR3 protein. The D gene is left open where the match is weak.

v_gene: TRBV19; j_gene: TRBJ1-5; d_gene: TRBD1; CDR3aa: CASTLDRGRQPQHF
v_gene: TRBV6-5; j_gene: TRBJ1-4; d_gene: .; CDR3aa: CASSLTWGEKLFF
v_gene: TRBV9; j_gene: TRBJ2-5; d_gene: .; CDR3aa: CASSGGPQETQYF
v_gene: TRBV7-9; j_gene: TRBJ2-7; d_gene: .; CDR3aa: CASSLAGTTYEQYF
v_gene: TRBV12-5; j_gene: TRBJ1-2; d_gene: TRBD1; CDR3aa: CASGLGLGGGQANGYTF
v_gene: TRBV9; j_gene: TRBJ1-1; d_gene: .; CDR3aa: CASSVGHMNTEAFF
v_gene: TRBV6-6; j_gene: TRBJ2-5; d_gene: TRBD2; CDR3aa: CASSRLAGGAFETQYF
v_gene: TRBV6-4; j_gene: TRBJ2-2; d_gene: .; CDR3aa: CASSGQLNTGELFF
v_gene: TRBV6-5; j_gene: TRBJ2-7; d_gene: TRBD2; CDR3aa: CATKGGPYEQYF
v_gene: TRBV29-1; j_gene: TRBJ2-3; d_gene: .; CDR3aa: CSAIIAPGTDTQYF
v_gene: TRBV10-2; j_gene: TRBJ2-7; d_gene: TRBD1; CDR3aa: CASSVRDRIAYEQYF
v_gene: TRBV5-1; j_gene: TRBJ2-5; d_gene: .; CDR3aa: CASRQTGYQTQYF
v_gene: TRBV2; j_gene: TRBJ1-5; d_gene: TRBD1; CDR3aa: CASRGDRSNQPQHF
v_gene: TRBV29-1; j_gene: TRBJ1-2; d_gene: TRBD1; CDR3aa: CSVEGPGQVYGYTF
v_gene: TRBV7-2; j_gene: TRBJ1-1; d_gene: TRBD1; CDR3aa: CASSQTRTGGAEAFF
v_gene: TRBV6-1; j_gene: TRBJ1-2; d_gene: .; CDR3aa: CASSEAGNYGYTF
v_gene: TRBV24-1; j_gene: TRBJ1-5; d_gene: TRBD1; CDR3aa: CATGGQGNQPQHF
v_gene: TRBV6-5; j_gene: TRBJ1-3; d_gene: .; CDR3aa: CASSYARSGNTIYF
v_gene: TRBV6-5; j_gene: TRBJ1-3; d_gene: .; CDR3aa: CASNPHNSGNTIYF
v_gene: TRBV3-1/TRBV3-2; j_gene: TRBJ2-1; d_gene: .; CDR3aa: CASSQAQEQFF
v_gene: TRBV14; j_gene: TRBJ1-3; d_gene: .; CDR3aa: CASGAQTSRNTIYF
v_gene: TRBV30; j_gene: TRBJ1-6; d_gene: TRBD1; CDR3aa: CAWSPTGGYNSPLHF
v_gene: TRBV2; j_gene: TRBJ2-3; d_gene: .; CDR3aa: CASSEASRTDTQYF
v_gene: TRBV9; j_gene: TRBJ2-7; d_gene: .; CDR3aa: CASSVASGLYEQYF
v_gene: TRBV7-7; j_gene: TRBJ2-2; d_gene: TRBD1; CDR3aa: CALNRDSFAGELFF
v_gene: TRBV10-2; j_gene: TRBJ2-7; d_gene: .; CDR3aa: CASSETLQAYYEQYF
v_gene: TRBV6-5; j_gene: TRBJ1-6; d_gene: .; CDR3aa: CASSRTASDSPLHF
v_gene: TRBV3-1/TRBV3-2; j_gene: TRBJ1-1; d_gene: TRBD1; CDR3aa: CASSYRTGGNTEAFF
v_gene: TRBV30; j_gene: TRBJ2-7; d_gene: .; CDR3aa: CAWSPTRVREQYF
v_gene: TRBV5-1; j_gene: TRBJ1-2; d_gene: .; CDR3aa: CATSEGLANYGYTF
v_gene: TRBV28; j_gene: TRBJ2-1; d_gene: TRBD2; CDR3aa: CASGRTSGVRLNEQFF
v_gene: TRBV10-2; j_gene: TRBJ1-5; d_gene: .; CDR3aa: CASSENPTHQPQHF
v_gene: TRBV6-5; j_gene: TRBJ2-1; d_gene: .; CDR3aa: CASRQGGNNEQFF
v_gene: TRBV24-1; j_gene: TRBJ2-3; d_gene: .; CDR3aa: CATGSTDTQYF
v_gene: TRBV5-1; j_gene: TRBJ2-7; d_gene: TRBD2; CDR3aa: CASSLAVAGGISYEQYF